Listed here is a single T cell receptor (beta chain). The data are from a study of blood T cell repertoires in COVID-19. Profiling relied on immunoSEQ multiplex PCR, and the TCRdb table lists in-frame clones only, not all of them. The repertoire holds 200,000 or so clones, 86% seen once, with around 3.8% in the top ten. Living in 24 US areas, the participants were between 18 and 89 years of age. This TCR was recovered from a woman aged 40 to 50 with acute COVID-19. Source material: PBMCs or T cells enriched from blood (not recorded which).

The CDR3 DNA is TGTGCCACCACCGGGACAGGGGGAACCGGGGAGCTGTTTTTT. Translating gives CATTGTGGTGELFF. The V call is TRBV24-1, the J call TRBJ2-2; 11 bases align to TRBD1. This CDR3 is built from 14 residues. CDR1 is KGHDR and CDR2 is SFDVKD in the germline V gene. Germline trimming cut 8 bases from V and 5 bases from J; bases unmatched to any gene: 3.